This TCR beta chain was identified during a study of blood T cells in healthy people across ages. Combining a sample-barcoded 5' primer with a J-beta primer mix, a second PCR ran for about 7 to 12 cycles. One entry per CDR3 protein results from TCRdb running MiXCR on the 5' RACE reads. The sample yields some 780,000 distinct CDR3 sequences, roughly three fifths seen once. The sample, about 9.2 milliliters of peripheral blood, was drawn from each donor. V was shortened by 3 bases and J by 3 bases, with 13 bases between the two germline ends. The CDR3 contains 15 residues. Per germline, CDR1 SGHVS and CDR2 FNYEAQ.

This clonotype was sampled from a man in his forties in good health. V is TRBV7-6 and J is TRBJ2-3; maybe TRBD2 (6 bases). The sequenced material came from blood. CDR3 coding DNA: TGTGCCAGCAGCTTTGAAGGGAGGCGGACAGATACGCAGTATTTT. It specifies CASSFEGRRTDTQYF.